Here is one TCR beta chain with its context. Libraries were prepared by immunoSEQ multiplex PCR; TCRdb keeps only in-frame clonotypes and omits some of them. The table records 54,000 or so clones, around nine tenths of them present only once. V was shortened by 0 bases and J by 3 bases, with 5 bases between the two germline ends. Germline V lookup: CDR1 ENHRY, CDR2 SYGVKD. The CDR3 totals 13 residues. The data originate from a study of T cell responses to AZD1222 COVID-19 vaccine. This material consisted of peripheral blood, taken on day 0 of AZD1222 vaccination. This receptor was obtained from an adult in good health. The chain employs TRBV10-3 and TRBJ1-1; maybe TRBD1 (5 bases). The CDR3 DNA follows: TGTGCCATCAGTGAGTCGGGGGACACTGAAGCTTTCTTT. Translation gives CAISESGDTEAFF.